The 20 T cell receptor beta chains listed next were all sequenced from one sample in a study of persistence of HIV-infected CD4 T cells. Stimulation used around 10 ug/mL lysate from CMV-infected fibroblasts. Responding CD4+ T cells were sorted by upregulation of both CD40 ligand and CD69. These receptors have no known antigen. Sequencing used immunoSEQ version 4 in survey mode. Profiling relied on immunoSEQ multiplex PCR, and the TCRdb table lists in-frame clones only, not all of them. The sample has 10,000 to 15,000 clones, approximately 75% seen once. Sequenced here: CD4+ T cells sorted from PBMCs after 18-hour stimulation, sampled from a patient who received antiretroviral therapy. Every receptor here comes from an adult man with HIV who was CMV-seropositive.

This clone was seen a few times. The chain employs TRBV5-1 and TRBJ1-6; no clear D gene. The V end lost 0 bases, the J end lost 11 bases, and 15 bases lay between the germline ends. The CDR3 runs to 15 residues. Looked up from germline, CDR1 is SGHRS and CDR2 is YFSETQ. This chain's CDR3 is CASSLDFREQPPLHF. CDR3 sequence (DNA): TGCGCCAGCAGCTTGGATTTCCGGGAACAGCCACCCCTCCACTTT. The whole variable domain, filled in from reference TRBV5-1 and TRBJ1-6, reads KAGVTQTPRYLIKTRGQQVTLSCSPISGHRSVSWYQQTPGQGLQFLFEYFSETQRNKGNFPGRFSGRQFSNSRSEMNVSTLELGDSALYLCASSLDFREQPPLHFGNGTRLTVT.

V usage is TRBV19 and J usage is TRBJ1-4; tentative D call: TRBD1 (6 bases). Trimming removed 1 base from V and 6 bases from J, with 15 bases in between. This CDR3 contains 16 residues. In germline, CDR1 is LNHDA, CDR2 SQIVND (reference sequence). The CDR3 bases are TGTGCCAGTAGTATAGTCCAGACAGGCGGCGATGAAAAACTGTTTTTT. Encoded protein: CASSIVQTGGDEKLFF.

The CDR3 DNA reads TGTGCCAGCAGCTACACAGATACGCAGTATTTT. Translating gives CASSYTDTQYF. This sequence joins TRBV7-2 and TRBJ2-3; unclear D gene. Germline values: CDR1 SGHTA, CDR2 FQGNSA. The CDR3 loop spans 11 amino acids. Trimming shortened V by 4 bases and J by 2 bases, and 1 base separated the two germline ends.

This clone was counted a few times. Different DNA sequences within this sample yield the same CDR3. This chain joins TRBV12-3 or TRBV12-4 and TRBJ1-1; D gene unclear. The CDR3 contains 13 residues. V was shortened by 2 bases and J by 2 bases, with 6 bases between the two germline ends. In nucleotides, the CDR3 is TGTGCCAGCAGTTTAAAAGGTAACACTGAAGCTTTCTTT. Translation: CASSLKGNTEAFF.

The CDR3 sequence: CASSAGLAGGVAGELFF. The CDR3 coding sequence is TGCGCCAGCAGCGCGGGACTAGCGGGGGGGGTGGCCGGGGAGCTGTTTTTT. This rearrangement joins TRBV5-1 to TRBJ2-2; 16 bases are shared with TRBD2. The ends lost 4 bases at V and 6 bases at J; junction bases unmatched: 6. The CDR3 spans 17 residues. From germline, CDR1 is SGHRS and CDR2 YFSETQ.

CDR3 amino acids: CASSLYQAGGTDTQYF. CDR3 bases: TGTGCCAGCAGTCTCTACCAGGCGGGGGGGACAGATACGCAGTATTTT. The rearrangement uses TRBV27 and TRBJ2-3, with 9 positions matching TRBD2. From germline, CDR1 is MNHEY and CDR2 SMNVEV (reference sequence). The CDR3 extends over 16 amino acids. With 5 bases clipped from V and 3 bases from J, the junction kept 9 bases outside the gene matches.

The chain carries TRBV20-1 and TRBJ1-1, with D maybe TRBD1 (5 bases). The CDR3 has 11 amino acids. The germline CDR1 and CDR2 sequences are DFQATT and SNEGSKA (reference sequence). The V end lost 8 bases, the J end lost 1 base, and 8 bases lay between the germline ends. CDR3 nucleotide sequence: TGCAGTCGACAGAAGAACACTGAAGCTTTCTTT. Residues: CSRQKNTEAFF.

The V call is TRBV19, the J call TRBJ2-1, with D possibly being TRBD2 (5 bases). This CDR3 has 14 residues. CDR1 and CDR2 from the germline V gene are LNHDA and SQIVND (reference sequence). The V and J ends lost 2 bases and 10 bases respectively, with 15 bases between them. The CDR3 region is CASSISEDRREQFF. CDR3 DNA: TGTGCCAGTAGTATATCCGAGGATAGGAGGGAGCAGTTCTTC.

This chain joins TRBV28 and TRBJ1-4; possible D gene TRBD1, 5 bases. Looked up from germline, CDR1 is MDHEN and CDR2 is SYDVKM. The CDR3 is made up of 14 amino acids. The germline V and J ends were trimmed by 7 bases and 8 bases, with 17 bases remaining between them. CDR3 protein: CASIASGGSEKLFF. The CDR3 DNA is TGTGCCAGCATCGCTTCCGGGGGTAGCGAAAAACTGTTTTTT.

V and J are TRBV5-8 and TRBJ2-1; D may be TRBD1 (5 bases). Germline V lookup: CDR1 SGHTS, CDR2 YDEGEE. The CDR3 contains 15 residues. V lost 0 bases to trimming and J lost 0 bases, with 7 bases between them. The CDR3 DNA follows: TGTGCCAGCAGCTTGGGGCAGGGCTCCTACAATGAGCAGTTCTTC. It is translated as CASSLGQGSYNEQFF.

The chain couples TRBV5-1 to TRBJ1-2, with 8 bases fitting TRBD1. Germline trimming cut 0 bases from V and 2 bases from J; bases unmatched to any gene: 9. Per the germline V gene, CDR1 is SGHRS and CDR2 is YFSETQ. The CDR3 has 17 amino acids. The CDR3 nucleotides read TGCGCCAGCAGCTTGGGAGCAGGGGGCGTATCGAACTATGGCTACACCTTC. Amino acids: CASSLGAGGVSNYGYTF.

This clone was counted a single time. The chain couples TRBV25-1 to TRBJ2-2; D possibly corresponds to TRBD1 (5 bases). V lost 7 bases and J 4 bases, leaving 13 bases between the germline ends. The CDR3 consists of 14 residues. Looked up from germline, CDR1 is MGHDK and CDR2 is SYGVNS. Here the CDR3 reads CASTPRVSTGELFF. CDR3 DNA sequence: TGTGCCAGCACCCCCAGGGTTAGCACCGGGGAGCTGTTTTTT.

The chain links TRBV7-6 to TRBJ1-1, with TRBD1 identical over 8 bases. V shed 2 bases, J shed 1 base, and the junction held 3 bases outside the gene matches. Germline V CDR1 and CDR2: SGHVS, FNYEAQ. This CDR3 contains 15 residues. The CDR3 DNA follows: TGTGCCAGCAGCTTACAGGGGGCAGGGAACACTGAAGCTTTCTTT. Translating gives CASSLQGAGNTEAFF.

The V and J genes are TRBV19 and TRBJ2-7; D might be TRBD1 (6 bases). Germline CDR1 LNHDA, CDR2 SQIVND (reference sequence). Trimming shortened V by 6 bases and J by 4 bases, and 10 bases separated the two germline ends. The CDR3 loop spans 12 amino acids. CDR3 DNA: TGTGCCAGTAGCCCGACAGGTTACGAGCAGTACTTC. Translated: CASSPTGYEQYF.

The chain uses TRBV5-8 and TRBJ2-4, with 15 bases aligning to TRBD2. Per the germline V gene, CDR1 is SGHTS and CDR2 is YDEGEE. The CDR3 is 16 residues long. V was pared by 5 bases and J by 8 bases, with 8 bases of the junction left unmatched. Here the CDR3 DNA reads TGTGCCAGCAGATCCGGGACTAGCGGGGGGAGGGACATTCAGTACTTC. Translation gives CASRSGTSGGRDIQYF.

This chain links TRBV7-7 with TRBJ2-3, with D perhaps TRBD1 or TRBD2 (5 bases each). Between the trimmed V and J ends, which lost 5 bases and 1 base, there was a span of 13 bases. Germline assignment: CDR1 SSHAT and CDR2 FNYEAQ (reference sequence). CDR3 size: 15 residues. DNA for the CDR3: TGTGCCAGCAGCAAAGGACTGGGGGGCACAGATACGCAGTATTTT. Translated: CASSKGLGGTDTQYF.

DNA for the CDR3: TGTGCCAGCAGCGGATCCCCGGGGGCCGGCTACGAGCAGTACTTC. This sequence encodes CASSGSPGAGYEQYF. The chain recombines TRBV7-2 with TRBJ2-7, with D perhaps given as TRBD1 or TRBD2 (6 bases each). The CDR3 is 15 amino acids. The germline V and J ends were trimmed by 5 bases and 3 bases, with 17 bases remaining between them. Germline CDR1 is SGHTA and CDR2 is FQGNSA.

The chain carries TRBV29-1 and TRBJ2-1; D unclear. Germline V gives CDR1 SQVTM, CDR2 ANQGSEA. This CDR3 is built from 14 residues. V gave up 4 bases and J gave up 5 bases, with 15 bases separating them. CDR3 DNA sequence: TGCAGCGTTGCCTCGGGTAGCCAGCACAATGAGCAGTTCTTC. Translating gives CSVASGSQHNEQFF.

The CDR3: CASSQRDRGDYGYTF. Here the CDR3 DNA reads TGTGCCAGCAGCCAAAGGGACAGGGGGGACTATGGCTACACCTTC. The chain joins TRBV4-2 to TRBJ1-2, with 11 bases that match TRBD1. The CDR3 has 15 amino acids. V shed 2 bases and J 3 bases; nucleotides not matched to a gene: 2. Per the germline V gene, CDR1 is LGHNA and CDR2 is YNFKEQ.

In its sample, this clone was seen a few times. The chain links TRBV9 to TRBJ1-1; 8 bases fit TRBD1. The CDR3 extends over 15 amino acids. V dropped 3 bases and J dropped 3; count of bases not matched to a gene: 7. In germline, CDR1 is SGDLS, CDR2 YYNGEE. The DNA of the CDR3 is TGTGCCAGCAGCGCCTCAGGGGGCGGGGACACTGAAGCTTTCTTT. Translation: CASSASGGGDTEAFF.